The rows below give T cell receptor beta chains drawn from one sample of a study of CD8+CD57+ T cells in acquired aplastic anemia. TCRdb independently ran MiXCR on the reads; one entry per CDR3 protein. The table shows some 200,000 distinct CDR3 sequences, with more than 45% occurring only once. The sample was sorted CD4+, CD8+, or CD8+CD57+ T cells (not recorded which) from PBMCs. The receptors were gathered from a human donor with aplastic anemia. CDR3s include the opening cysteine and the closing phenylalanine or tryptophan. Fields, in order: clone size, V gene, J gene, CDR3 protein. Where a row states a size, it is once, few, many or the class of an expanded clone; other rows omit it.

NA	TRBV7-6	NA	CASTGEQFF
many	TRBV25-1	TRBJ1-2	CASTMGTGGYTF
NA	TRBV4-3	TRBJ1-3	CASSQEGGREHGNTIYF
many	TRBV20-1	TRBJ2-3	CSAITGRGTDTQYF
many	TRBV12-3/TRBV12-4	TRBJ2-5	CASSLRGEGETQYF
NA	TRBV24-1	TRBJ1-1	CATRAPLGDEAFF
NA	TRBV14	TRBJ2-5	CASSPRTSWDRGLETQYF
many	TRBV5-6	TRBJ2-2	CASSLVDSHTGELFF
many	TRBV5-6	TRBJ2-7	CASSSSPIDRERLYEQYF
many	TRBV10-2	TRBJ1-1	CASSDGRGFEAFF
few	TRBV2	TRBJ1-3	CASSLARTSGNTIYF
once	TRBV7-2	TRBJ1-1	CASSPLTENTEAFF
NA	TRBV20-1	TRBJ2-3	CSVWSGRDTDTQYF
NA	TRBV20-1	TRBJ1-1	CSARRPLQTEAFF